This passage covers 16 T cell receptor beta chains from one sample sequenced in a study of T cell responses to AZD1222 COVID-19 vaccine. The assay was immunoSEQ multiplex PCR, and TCRdb's table has in-frame clones only and misses some. The data contain about 110,000 clones, about nine tenths of them singletons. Sequenced here: peripheral blood, sampled on day 0 of AZD1222 vaccination. The origin of the receptors is an adult in good health.

V and J are TRBV18 and TRBJ1-4; D is undetermined. The CDR3 has 15 residues. V was shortened by 8 bases and J by 0 bases, with 13 bases between the two germline ends. CDR1 is KGHSH, CDR2 LQKENI, per germline. The DNA of the CDR3 is TGTGCCAGCGGAGCTAGGGCGGCAACTAATGAAAAACTGTTTTTT. Encoded protein: CASGARAATNEKLFF.

This clone appeared a single time. The gene calls are TRBV18 and TRBJ1-2, with 10 bases aligning to TRBD1. The trim removed 3 bases at V and 10 bases at J, leaving 11 bases unmatched. Per germline, CDR1 KGHSH and CDR2 LQKENI. CDR3 length: 15 amino acids. CDR3 sequence reads: CASSPRGDRGRNYTF. The CDR3 DNA follows: TGTGCCAGCTCACCCCGAGGGGACAGGGGAAGGAACTACACCTTC.

The chain employs TRBV7-2 and TRBJ1-1; D call uncertain. This CDR3 is built from 14 residues. Trimming cost V 3 bases and J 4 bases, with 12 bases left between them. Per the germline V gene, CDR1 is SGHTA and CDR2 is FQGNSA. The CDR3 region is CASSFRSSGTEAFF. DNA for the CDR3: TGTGCCAGCAGCTTCAGGAGTTCAGGCACTGAAGCTTTCTTT.

This clone came up a few times. J is TRBJ1-6 and V is TRBV18; the D gene is possibly TRBD1 (5 bases). V lost 6 bases, J lost 8 bases, and 11 bases lay in between. The germline CDR1 and CDR2 sequences are KGHSH and LQKENI. There are 13 residues in the CDR3. The CDR3 protein is CASSAREDSPLHF. DNA for the CDR3: TGTGCCAGCTCGGCCAGGGAAGATTCACCCCTCCACTTT.

The J gene is TRBJ1-3, the V gene TRBV9; D gene uncertain. There are 16 residues in the CDR3. Germline V CDR1 and CDR2: SGDLS, YYNGEE. Trimming removed 0 bases from V and 0 bases from J, with 10 bases in between. DNA for the CDR3: TGTGCCAGCAGCGTAGAAGTGGGGATCTCTGGAAACACCATATATTTT. Translated, it gives CASSVEVGISGNTIYF.

In nucleotides, the CDR3 is TGTGCCAGCAGTATAGTGGGTACAGATACGCAGTATTTT. This translates into CASSIVGTDTQYF. The chain has TRBV7-9 and TRBJ2-3; D ambiguous. Trimming removed 6 bases at V and 3 bases at J, with 10 bases between. The CDR3 totals 13 residues. Germline V CDR1 and CDR2: SEHNR, FQNEAQ (reference sequence).

The chain employs TRBV30 and TRBJ1-5, with 7 bases that match TRBD1. V shed 6 bases and J 1 base; nucleotides not matched to a gene: 3. CDR3 length: 13 amino acids. CDR1 GTSNPN and CDR2 SVGIG come from the germline V gene (reference sequence). The CDR3 reads CACQTGSNQPQHF. CDR3 sequence (DNA): TGTGCCTGCCAGACAGGGAGCAATCAGCCCCAGCATTTT.

The V and J genes are TRBV9 and TRBJ2-1, with 8 bases matching TRBD1. After removal of 3 bases from V and 0 bases from J, the junction contained 2 bases not matched to a gene. The CDR3 extends over 15 amino acids. Germline assignment: CDR1 SGDLS and CDR2 YYNGEE. The CDR3 region is CASSADRGSYNEQFF. The CDR3 nucleotides read TGTGCCAGCAGCGCCGACAGGGGCTCCTACAATGAGCAGTTCTTC. Using reference TRBV9 and TRBJ2-1 for the parts outside the CDR3, the full variable domain is DSGVTQTPKHLITATGQRVTLRCSPRSGDLSVYWYQQSLDQGLQFLIQYYNGEERAKGNILERFSAQQFPDLHSELNLSSLELGDSALYFCASSADRGSYNEQFFGPGTRLTVL.

V is TRBV6-6 and J is TRBJ1-2; no reliable D call. CDR3 length: 13 amino acids. The germline gives CDR1 MNHNY, CDR2 SVGAGI (reference sequence). V was cut by 4 bases and J by 6 bases, with 12 bases left in between. The CDR3 region has the DNA TGTGCCAGCAGTTCATCCGGTAAGGATGGCTACACCTTC. Amino acids: CASSSSGKDGYTF.

The rearrangement joins TRBV29-1 to TRBJ1-1; D perhaps matches TRBD1 (6 bases). Germline loops: CDR1 SQVTM, CDR2 ANQGSEA. V lost 7 bases, J lost 4 bases, and 13 bases lay in between. The CDR3 loop spans 12 amino acids. The CDR3 spells CSAIQGGTEAFF. CDR3 DNA sequence: TGCAGCGCAATACAGGGTGGCACTGAAGCTTTCTTT.

The chain carries TRBV5-6 and TRBJ1-1; 8 bases align to TRBD1. Germline V lookup: CDR1 SGHDT, CDR2 YYEEEE. The length of the CDR3 is 15 residues. The V gene end was trimmed by 2 bases and the J gene end by 7 bases; junction bases not matched to a gene: 10. The CDR3 bases are TGTGCCAGCAGCTTACCCTCGGACAGGGACGTTGAAGCTTTCTTT. Translated, it gives CASSLPSDRDVEAFF.

The chain joins TRBV5-1 to TRBJ2-1; TRBD1 matches at 8 bases. Germline assignment: CDR1 SGHRS and CDR2 YFSETQ. The CDR3 loop spans 15 amino acids. With 4 bases clipped from V and 6 bases from J, the junction kept 9 bases outside the gene matches. CDR3 coding DNA: TGCGCCAGCAGCCAACCCGGACAGGGAGGCAATGAGCAGTTCTTC. This codes for CASSQPGQGGNEQFF.

This chain connects TRBV2 to TRBJ1-5, with D unclear. This CDR3 spans 16 amino acids. Germline V gene data show CDR1 as SNHLY and CDR2 as FYNNEI. V lost 2 bases to trimming and J lost 9 bases, with 20 bases between them. The CDR3 loop is CASSEREIRGEGPQHF. The CDR3 nucleotides read TGTGCCAGCAGTGAAAGGGAGATCCGGGGAGAAGGGCCCCAGCATTTT.

CDR3 sequence reads: CASSQDLGTREKLFF. The CDR3 DNA reads as TGTGCCAGCAGCCAAGATTTAGGGACCCGGGAAAAACTGTTTTTT. This chain connects TRBV3-1 (or the pseudogene TRBV3-2) to TRBJ1-4; perhaps TRBD1 as D (5 bases). The CDR3 totals 15 residues. Germline V CDR1 and CDR2: LGHDT, YNNKEL (reference sequence). The ends were cut back, 0 bases at V and 8 bases at J, with 13 bases in the middle.

This chain joins TRBV7-8 and TRBJ2-7; D possibly corresponds to TRBD1 (6 bases). Germline V lookup: CDR1 SGHVS, CDR2 FQNEAQ. CDR3 length equals 15 residues. Trimming pared 5 bases from V and 6 bases from J, leaving 20 bases between. The CDR3 nucleotides are TGTGCCAGCAGCCCCCGGACAGTCCCCCGGGGCGAGCAGTACTTC. It specifies CASSPRTVPRGEQYF.

The chain recombines TRBV7-9 with TRBJ2-3; perhaps TRBD2 as D (6 bases). Germline CDR1 SEHNR, CDR2 FQNEAQ (reference sequence). The CDR3 covers 14 residues. V was shortened by 5 bases and J by 7 bases, with 16 bases between the two germline ends. The CDR3 DNA reads TGTGCCAGCAGCGGACTTGGGGGGTCATATACGCAGTATTTT. Amino acid sequence: CASSGLGGSYTQYF.